This T cell receptor (beta chain) was retrieved from a study of blood T cell repertoires in COVID-19. This table comes from immunoSEQ multiplex PCR, and its TCRdb copy is limited to in-frame clones, with some not included. The sample lists under 450,000 clones, roughly 87% occurring once. The V gene's germline CDR1 is MGHRA and CDR2 YSYEKL. Losses at the gene ends were 1 base for V and 0 bases for J; bases not matched to a gene: 10. The CDR3 has 18 amino acids. This sequence was found in a woman in her twenties or thirties who had recovered from COVID-19. The sequenced material came from PBMCs or T cells enriched from blood (not recorded which). The J gene is TRBJ2-3, the V gene TRBV4-1, with 7 bases identical to TRBD1. The CDR3 DNA reads as TGCGCCAGCAGCCAAGGATCTACAGGGGCCTTTAGCACAGATACGCAGTATTTT. Translated: CASSQGSTGAFSTDTQYF.